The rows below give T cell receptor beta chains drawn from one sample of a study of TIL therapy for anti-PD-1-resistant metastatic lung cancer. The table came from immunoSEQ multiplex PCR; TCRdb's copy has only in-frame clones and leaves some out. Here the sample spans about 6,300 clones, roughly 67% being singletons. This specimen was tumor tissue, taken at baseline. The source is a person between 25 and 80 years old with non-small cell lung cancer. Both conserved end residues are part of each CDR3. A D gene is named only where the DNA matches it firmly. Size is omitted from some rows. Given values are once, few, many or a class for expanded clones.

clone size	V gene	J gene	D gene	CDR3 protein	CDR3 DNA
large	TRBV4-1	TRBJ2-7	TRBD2	CASSQETAGGFTYEQYF	TGCGCCAGCAGCCAAGAAACAGCGGGAGGATTTACCTACGAGCAGTACTTC
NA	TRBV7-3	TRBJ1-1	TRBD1	CASSVTGTGYTEAFF	TGTGCCAGCAGCGTCACCGGGACAGGATACACTGAAGCTTTCTTT
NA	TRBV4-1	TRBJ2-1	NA	CASSQAPQVNEQFF	TGCGCCAGCAGCCAAGCGCCACAGGTCAATGAGCAGTTCTTC
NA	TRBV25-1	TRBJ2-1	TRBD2	CASSPSGGISNEQFF	TGTGCCAGCAGTCCTAGCGGGGGGATTTCTAATGAGCAGTTCTTC
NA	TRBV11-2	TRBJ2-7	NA	CASSLTTARLGSTLYEQYF	TGTGCCAGCAGTTTGACCACGGCCCGCCTAGGATCCACCTTATACGAGCAGTACTTC
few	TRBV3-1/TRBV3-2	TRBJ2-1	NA	CASSPSGGLAYNEQFF	TGTGCCAGCAGCCCCTCCGGGGGGCTAGCCTACAATGAGCAGTTCTTC
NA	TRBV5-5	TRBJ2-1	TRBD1	CASSLGTGGFYNEQFF	TGTGCCAGCAGCTTGGGCACAGGGGGATTTTACAATGAGCAGTTCTTC
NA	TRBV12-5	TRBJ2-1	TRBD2	CASDSSLLAGLSEQFF	TGTGCTAGTGACTCCTCTTTACTAGCGGGTTTATCTGAGCAGTTCTTC
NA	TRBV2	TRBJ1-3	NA	CASSGQITTNGNTIYF	TGTGCCAGCAGCGGACAGATTACAACTAATGGAAACACCATATATTTT
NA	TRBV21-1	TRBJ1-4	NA	CASSKDLDLEEKLFF	TGTGCCAGCAGCAAAGATCTGGACCTCGAAGAAAAACTGTTTTTT
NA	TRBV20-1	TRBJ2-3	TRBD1	CSASLDRASDTQYF	TGCAGTGCTAGTCTCGACAGGGCATCAGATACGCAGTATTTT
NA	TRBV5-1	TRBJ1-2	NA	CASRRTTEANYGYTF	TGCGCCAGCCGTCGGACAACCGAAGCTAACTATGGCTACACCTTC
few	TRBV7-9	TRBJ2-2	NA	CASSLAVGELFF	TGTGCCAGCAGCTTAGCTGTCGGGGAGCTGTTTTTT
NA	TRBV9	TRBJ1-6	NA	CASSVDGSGNSPLHF	TGTGCCAGCAGCGTAGATGGCAGCGGCAATTCACCCCTCCACTTT
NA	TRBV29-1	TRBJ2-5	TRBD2	CSVAGLAGGIETQYF	TGCAGCGTAGCGGGACTAGCGGGAGGGATTGAGACCCAGTACTTC
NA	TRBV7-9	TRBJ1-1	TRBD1	CASSLSTGGTEAFF	TGTGCCAGCAGCTTATCGACAGGGGGCACTGAAGCTTTCTTT
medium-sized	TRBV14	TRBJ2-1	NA	CASSSLPGNEQFF	TGTGCCAGCAGCAGCCTCCCGGGCAATGAGCAGTTCTTC
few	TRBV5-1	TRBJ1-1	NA	CASSLEGSEAFF	TGCGCCAGCAGCTTGGAGGGGTCTGAAGCTTTCTTT
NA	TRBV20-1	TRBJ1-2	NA	CSALINYGYTF	TGCAGTGCTCTAATCAACTATGGCTACACCTTC
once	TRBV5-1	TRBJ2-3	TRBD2	CASSLGLAGKLDTQYF	TGCGCCAGCAGCTTGGGACTAGCGGGAAAGCTAGATACGCAGTATTTT
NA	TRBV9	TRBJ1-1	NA	CASSVARGTEAFF	TGTGCCAGCAGCGTAGCTAGGGGGACTGAAGCTTTCTTT
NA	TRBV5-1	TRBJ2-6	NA	CASSLRGAASPGANVLTF	TGCGCCAGCAGCCTTCGAGGGGCAGCCAGTCCTGGGGCCAACGTCCTGACTTTC
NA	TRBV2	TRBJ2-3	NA	CASSYRKSTDTQYF	TGTGCCAGCAGTTACAGGAAGAGCACAGATACGCAGTATTTT
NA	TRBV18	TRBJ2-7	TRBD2	CASSPGTSGRYEQYF	TGTGCCAGCTCACCCGGGACTAGCGGGAGATACGAGCAGTACTTC
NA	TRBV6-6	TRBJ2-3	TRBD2	CASSHGPGLAGDTDTQYF	TGTGCCAGCAGTCACGGACCGGGACTAGCGGGCGACACAGATACGCAGTATTTT
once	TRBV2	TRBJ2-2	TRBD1	CASGEGQGSGELFF	TGTGCCAGCGGGGAGGGACAGGGGTCCGGGGAGCTGTTTTTT
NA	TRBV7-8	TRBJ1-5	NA	CASSLGRTANQPQHF	TGTGCCAGCAGCTTAGGTCGGACAGCCAATCAGCCCCAGCATTTT
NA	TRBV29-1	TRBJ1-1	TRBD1	CSVAFDRGAEAFF	TGCAGCGTTGCTTTTGACAGGGGCGCTGAAGCTTTCTTT
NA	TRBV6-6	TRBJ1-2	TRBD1	CASSYRQGYSYGYTF	TGTGCCAGCAGTTACCGACAGGGTTATTCCTATGGCTACACCTTC
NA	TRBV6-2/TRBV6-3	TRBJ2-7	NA	CASSFSYEQYF	TGTGCCAGCAGCTTTTCCTACGAGCAGTACTTC
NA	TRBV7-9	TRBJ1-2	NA	CASSPAGLNGYTF	TGTGCCAGCAGCCCAGCGGGGTTGAATGGCTACACCTTC
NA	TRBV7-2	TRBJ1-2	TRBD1	CASSPRDVHRGGYTF	TGTGCCAGCAGCCCTCGGGACGTACACAGGGGAGGCTACACCTTC
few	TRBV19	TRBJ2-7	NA	CASSIAVQGNYEQYF	TGTGCCAGTAGTATAGCCGTCCAGGGGAACTACGAGCAGTACTTC
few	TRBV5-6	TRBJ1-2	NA	CASKGNYGYTF	TGTGCCAGCAAGGGGAACTATGGCTACACCTTC
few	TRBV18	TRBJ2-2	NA	CASSPYMPDTGELFF	TGTGCCAGCTCACCTTACATGCCGGACACCGGGGAGCTGTTTTTT
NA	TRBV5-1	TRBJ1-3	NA	CASSDPSSGNTIYF	TGCGCCAGCAGCGACCCAAGCTCTGGAAACACCATATATTTT
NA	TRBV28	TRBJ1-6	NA	CASSFYLGVEAYNSPLHF	TGTGCCAGCAGTTTCTATTTAGGGGTCGAGGCCTATAATTCACCCCTCCACTTT
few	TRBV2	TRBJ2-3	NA	CASLTGTTDTQYF	TGTGCCAGCTTGACAGGAACGACAGATACGCAGTATTTT
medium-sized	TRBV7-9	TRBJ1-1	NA	CASTNLGAGTGAFF	TGTGCCAGCACCAATTTGGGGGCGGGGACCGGAGCTTTCTTT
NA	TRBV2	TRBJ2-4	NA	CASSIEAKNIQYF	TGTGCCAGCAGTATCGAAGCCAAAAACATTCAGTACTTC
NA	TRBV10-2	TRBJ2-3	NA	CASSDGAYTQYF	TGCGCCAGCAGTGACGGGGCATATACGCAGTATTTT
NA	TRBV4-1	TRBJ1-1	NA	CASSPGPMNTEAFF	TGCGCCAGCAGCCCGGGACCTATGAACACTGAAGCTTTCTTT
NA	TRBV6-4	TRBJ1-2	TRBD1	CASSESGTGDFYGYTF	TGTGCCAGCAGTGAATCGGGGACAGGGGATTTCTATGGCTACACCTTC
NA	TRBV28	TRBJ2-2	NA	CASSFTSGAVTGELFF	TGTGCCAGCAGTTTCACGTCCGGGGCGGTCACCGGGGAGCTGTTTTTT
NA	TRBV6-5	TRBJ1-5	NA	CASSLRGGRQPQHF	TGTGCCAGCAGTTTGCGGGGGGGCAGACAGCCCCAGCATTTT
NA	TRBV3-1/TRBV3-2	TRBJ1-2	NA	CASSQGYGTNYGYTF	TGTGCCAGCAGCCAAGGATATGGGACAAACTATGGCTACACCTTC
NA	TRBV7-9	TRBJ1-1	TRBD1	CASSTGQVMNTEAFF	TGTGCCAGCAGCACCGGACAGGTAATGAACACTGAAGCTTTCTTT
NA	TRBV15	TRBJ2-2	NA	CATSREMGILTGELFF	TGTGCCACCAGCAGAGAAATGGGGATCCTCACCGGGGAGCTGTTTTTT
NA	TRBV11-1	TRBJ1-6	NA	CASSLVGNYNSPLHF	TGTGCCAGCAGCTTGGTGGGGAACTATAATTCACCCCTCCACTTT
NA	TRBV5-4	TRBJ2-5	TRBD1	CASSSPGQGGETQYF	TGTGCCAGCAGTTCCCCCGGACAGGGGGGAGAGACCCAGTACTTC
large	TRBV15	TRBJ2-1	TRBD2	CATSPQASGVTSYNEQFF	TGTGCCACCAGCCCCCAGGCTAGCGGGGTCACCTCCTACAATGAGCAGTTCTTC
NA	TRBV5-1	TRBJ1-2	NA	CASSVQGPPGGYTF	TGCGCCAGCAGCGTACAGGGTCCCCCAGGAGGCTACACCTTC
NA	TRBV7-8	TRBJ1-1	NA	CASSLTDRANTEAFF	TGTGCCAGCAGCTTAACCGACAGAGCGAACACTGAAGCTTTCTTT
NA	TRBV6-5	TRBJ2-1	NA	CASSYSSGNSYNEQFF	TGTGCCAGCAGTTACTCATCGGGGAACTCCTACAATGAGCAGTTCTTC
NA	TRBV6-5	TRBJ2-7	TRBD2	CASSPWTSGRVEQYF	TGTGCCAGCAGTCCCTGGACTAGCGGGAGGGTCGAGCAGTACTTC
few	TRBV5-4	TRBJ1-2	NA	CASSSPPMDYGYTF	TGTGCCAGCAGCTCCCCACCCATGGACTATGGCTACACCTTC
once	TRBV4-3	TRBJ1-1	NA	CANPGSKGTEAFF	TGCGCCAATCCGGGTTCCAAAGGGACTGAAGCTTTCTTT